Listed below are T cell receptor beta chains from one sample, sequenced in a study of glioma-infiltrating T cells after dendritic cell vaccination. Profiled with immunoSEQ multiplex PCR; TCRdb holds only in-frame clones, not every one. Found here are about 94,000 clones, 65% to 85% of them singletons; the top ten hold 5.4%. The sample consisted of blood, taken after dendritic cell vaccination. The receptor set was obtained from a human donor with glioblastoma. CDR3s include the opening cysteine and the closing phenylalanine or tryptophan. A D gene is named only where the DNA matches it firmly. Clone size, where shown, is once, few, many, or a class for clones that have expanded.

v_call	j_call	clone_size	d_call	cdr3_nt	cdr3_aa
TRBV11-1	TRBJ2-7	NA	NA	TGTGCCAGCAGCCAAACAGCCGGGGTCCCCTACGAGCAGTACTTC	CASSQTAGVPYEQYF
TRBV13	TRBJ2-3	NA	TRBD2	TGTGCCAGCAGCTTAGGCCCACTAGCGGTCACAGATACGCAGTATTTT	CASSLGPLAVTDTQYF
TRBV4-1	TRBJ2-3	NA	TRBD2	TGCGCCAGCAGTCTAGCGGGGACACTCACAGATACGCAGTATTTT	CASSLAGTLTDTQYF
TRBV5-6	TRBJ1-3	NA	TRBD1	TGTGCCAGCAGCTATGAAGACAGGGGCTCTGGAAACACCATATATTTT	CASSYEDRGSGNTIYF
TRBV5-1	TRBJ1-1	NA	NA	TGCGCCAGCGGACTTGGGGGGGCCGCTGAAGCTTTCTTT	CASGLGGAAEAFF
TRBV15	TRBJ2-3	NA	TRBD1	TGTGCCACCAGCAGGGGACAGGGGGAGACAGATACGCAGTATTTT	CATSRGQGETDTQYF
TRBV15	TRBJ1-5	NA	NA	TGTGCCACCAGCAGTAGACAGTTCAATCAGCCCCAGCATTTT	CATSSRQFNQPQHF
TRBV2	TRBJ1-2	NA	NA	TGTGCCAGCAGGTCCGCTAACTATGGCTACACCTTC	CASRSANYGYTF
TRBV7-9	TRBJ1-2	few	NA	TGTGCCAGCAGCTTGCTCACGGGGTCCTATGGCTACACCTTC	CASSLLTGSYGYTF
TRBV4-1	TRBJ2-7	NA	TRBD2	TGCGCCAGCAGCCAAGATTCAGCCCAGGCGGGGGGAGGCTCCTACGAGCAGTACTTC	CASSQDSAQAGGGSYEQYF
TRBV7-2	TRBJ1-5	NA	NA	TGTGCCAGCAGCTTGACAGGCAATCAGCCCCAGCATTTT	CASSLTGNQPQHF
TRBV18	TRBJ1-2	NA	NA	TGTGCCAGCTCACCCGACACTGGTGGAAGGGGCCACACCTTC	CASSPDTGGRGHTF